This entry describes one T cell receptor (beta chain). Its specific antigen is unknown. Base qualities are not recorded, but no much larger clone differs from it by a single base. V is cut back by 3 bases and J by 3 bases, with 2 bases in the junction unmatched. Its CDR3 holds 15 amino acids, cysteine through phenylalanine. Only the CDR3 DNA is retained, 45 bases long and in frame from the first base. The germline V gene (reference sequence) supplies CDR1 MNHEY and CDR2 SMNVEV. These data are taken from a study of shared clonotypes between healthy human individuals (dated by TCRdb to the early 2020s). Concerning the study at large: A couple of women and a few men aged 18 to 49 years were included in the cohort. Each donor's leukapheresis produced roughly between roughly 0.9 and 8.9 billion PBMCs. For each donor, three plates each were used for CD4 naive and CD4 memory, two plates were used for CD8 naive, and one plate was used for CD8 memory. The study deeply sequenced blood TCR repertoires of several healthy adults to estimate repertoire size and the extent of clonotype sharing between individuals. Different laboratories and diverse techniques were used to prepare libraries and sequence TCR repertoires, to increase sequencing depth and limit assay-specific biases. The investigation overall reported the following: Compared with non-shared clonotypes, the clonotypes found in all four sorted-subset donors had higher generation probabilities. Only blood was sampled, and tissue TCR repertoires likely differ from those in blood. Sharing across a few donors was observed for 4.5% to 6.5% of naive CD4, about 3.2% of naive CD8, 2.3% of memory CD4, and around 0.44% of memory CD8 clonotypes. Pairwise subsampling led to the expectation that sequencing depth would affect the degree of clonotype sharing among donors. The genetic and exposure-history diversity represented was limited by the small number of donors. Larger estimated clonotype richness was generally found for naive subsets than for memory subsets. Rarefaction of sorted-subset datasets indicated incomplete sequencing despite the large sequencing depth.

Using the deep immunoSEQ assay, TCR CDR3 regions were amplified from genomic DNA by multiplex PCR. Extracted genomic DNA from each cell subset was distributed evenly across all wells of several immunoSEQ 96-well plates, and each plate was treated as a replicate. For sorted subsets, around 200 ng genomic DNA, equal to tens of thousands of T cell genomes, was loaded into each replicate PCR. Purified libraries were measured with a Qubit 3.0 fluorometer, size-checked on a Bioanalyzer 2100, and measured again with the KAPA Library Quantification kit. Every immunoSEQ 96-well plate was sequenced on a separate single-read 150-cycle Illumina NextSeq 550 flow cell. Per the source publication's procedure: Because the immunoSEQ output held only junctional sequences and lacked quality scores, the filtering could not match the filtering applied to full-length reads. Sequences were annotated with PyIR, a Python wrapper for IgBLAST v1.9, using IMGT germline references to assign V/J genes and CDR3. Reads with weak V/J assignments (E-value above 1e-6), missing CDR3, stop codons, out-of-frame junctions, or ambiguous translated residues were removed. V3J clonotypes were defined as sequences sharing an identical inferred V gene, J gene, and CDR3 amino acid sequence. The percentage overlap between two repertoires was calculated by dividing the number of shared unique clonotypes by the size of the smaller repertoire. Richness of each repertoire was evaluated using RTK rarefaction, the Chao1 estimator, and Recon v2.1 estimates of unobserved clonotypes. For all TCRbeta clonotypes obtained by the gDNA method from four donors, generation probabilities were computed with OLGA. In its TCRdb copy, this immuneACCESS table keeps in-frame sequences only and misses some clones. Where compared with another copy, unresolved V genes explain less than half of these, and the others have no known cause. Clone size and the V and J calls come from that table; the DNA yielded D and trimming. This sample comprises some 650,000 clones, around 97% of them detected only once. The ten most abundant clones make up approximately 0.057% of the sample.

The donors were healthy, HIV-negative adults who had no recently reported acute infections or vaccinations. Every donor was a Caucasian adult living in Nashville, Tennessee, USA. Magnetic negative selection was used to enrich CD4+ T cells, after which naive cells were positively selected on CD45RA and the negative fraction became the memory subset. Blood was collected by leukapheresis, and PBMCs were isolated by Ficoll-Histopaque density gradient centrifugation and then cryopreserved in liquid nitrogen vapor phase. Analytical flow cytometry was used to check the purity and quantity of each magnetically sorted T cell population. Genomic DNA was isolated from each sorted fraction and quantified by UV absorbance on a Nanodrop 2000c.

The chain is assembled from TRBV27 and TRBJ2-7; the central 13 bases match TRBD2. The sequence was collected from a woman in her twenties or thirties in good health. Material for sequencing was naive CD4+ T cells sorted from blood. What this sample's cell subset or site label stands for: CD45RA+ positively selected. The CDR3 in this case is CASSFRLAGGYEQYF. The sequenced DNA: TGTGCCAGCAGTTTCAGACTAGCGGGGGGCTACGAGCAGTACTTC.